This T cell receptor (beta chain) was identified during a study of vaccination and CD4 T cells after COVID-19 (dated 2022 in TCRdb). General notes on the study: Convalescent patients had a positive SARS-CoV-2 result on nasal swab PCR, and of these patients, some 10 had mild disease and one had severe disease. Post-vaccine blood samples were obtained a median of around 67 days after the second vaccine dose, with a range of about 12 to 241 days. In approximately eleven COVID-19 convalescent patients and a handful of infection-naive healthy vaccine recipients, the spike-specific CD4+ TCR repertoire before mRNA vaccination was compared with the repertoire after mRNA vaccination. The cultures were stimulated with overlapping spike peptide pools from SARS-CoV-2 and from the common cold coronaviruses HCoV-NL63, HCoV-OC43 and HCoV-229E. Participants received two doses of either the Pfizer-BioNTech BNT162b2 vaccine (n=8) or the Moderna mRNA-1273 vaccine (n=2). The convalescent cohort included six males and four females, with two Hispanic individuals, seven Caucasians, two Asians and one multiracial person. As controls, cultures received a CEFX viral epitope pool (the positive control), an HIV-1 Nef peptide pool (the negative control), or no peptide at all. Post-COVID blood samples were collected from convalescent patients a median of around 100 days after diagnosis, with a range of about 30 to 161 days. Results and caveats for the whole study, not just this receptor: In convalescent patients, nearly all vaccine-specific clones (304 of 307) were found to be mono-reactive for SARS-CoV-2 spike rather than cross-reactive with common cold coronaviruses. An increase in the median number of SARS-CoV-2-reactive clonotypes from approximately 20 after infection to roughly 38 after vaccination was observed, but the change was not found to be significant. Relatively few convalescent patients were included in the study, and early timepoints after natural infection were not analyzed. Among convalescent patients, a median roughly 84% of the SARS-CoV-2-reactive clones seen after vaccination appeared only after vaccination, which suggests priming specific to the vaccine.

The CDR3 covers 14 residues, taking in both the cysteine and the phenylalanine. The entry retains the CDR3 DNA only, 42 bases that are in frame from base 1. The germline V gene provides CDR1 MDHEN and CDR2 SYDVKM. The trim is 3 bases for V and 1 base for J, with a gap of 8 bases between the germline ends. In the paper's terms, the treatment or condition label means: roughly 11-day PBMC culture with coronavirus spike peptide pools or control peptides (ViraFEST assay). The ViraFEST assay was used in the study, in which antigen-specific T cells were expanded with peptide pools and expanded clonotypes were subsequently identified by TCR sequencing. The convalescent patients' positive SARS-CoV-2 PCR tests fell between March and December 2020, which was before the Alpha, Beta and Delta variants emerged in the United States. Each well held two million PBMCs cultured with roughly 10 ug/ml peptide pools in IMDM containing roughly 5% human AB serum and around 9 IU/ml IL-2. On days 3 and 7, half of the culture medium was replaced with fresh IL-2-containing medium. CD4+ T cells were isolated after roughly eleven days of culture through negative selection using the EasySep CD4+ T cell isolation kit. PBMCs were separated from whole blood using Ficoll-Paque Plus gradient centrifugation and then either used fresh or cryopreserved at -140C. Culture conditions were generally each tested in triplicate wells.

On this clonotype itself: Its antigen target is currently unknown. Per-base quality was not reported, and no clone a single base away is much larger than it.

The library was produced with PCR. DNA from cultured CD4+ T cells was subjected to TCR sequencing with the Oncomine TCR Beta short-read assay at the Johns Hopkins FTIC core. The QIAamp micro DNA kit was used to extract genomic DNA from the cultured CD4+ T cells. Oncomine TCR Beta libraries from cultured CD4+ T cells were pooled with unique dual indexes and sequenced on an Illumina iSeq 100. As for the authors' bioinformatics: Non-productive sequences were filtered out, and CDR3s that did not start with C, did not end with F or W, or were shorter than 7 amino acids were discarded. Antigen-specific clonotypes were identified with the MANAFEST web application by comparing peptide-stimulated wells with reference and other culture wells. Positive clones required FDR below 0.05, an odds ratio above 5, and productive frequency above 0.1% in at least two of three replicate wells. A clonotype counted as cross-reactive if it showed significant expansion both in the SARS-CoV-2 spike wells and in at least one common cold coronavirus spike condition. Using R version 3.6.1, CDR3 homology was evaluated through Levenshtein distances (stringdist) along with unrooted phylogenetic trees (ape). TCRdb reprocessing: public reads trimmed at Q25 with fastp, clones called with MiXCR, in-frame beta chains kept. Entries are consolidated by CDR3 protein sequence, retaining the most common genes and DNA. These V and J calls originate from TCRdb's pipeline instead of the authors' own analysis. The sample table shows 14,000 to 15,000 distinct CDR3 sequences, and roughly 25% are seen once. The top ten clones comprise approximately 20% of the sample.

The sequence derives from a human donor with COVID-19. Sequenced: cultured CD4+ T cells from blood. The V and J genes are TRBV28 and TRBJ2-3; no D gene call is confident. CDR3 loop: CASSFLAGTDTQYF. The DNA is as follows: TGTGCCAGCAGTTTTCTTGCCGGCACAGATACGCAGTATTTT. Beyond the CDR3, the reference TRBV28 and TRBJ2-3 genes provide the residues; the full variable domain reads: DVKVTQSSRYLVKRTGEKVFLECVQDMDHENMFWYRQDPGLGLRLIYFSYDVKMKEKGDIPEGYSVSREKKERFSLILESASTNQTSMYLCASSFLAGTDTQYFGPGTRLTVL.